This entry lists 18 T cell receptor beta chains sequenced from one sample in a study of blood T cell repertoires in COVID-19. Only in-frame clones appear in the TCRdb table, and some are missing; sequencing was by immunoSEQ multiplex PCR. The data show tens of thousands of clones, with approximately 88% seen just once and about 5.3% held by the top ten. What was sequenced was peripheral blood. The receptors were gathered from a man aged 50-60 years with active COVID-19.

The chain uses TRBV2 and TRBJ1-6, with 7 positions matching TRBD1. V shed 4 bases and J 9 bases; nucleotides not matched to a gene: 6. Germline CDR1 and CDR2: SNHLY and FYNNEI. The CDR3 is made up of 14 amino acids. The CDR3 here is CASSVEGASSPLHF. DNA of the CDR3: TGTGCCAGCAGTGTGGAGGGGGCGAGTTCACCCCTCCACTTT. The variable domain in full, with the rest retrieved from reference TRBV2 and TRBJ1-6, is EPEVTQTPSHQVTQMGQEVILRCVPISNHLYFYWYRQILGQKVEFLVSFYNNEISEKSEIFDDQFSVERPDGSNFTLKIRSTKLEDSAMYFCASSVEGASSPLHFGNGTRLTVT.

The chain carries TRBV2 and TRBJ2-3; 8 bases line up with TRBD2. From germline, CDR1 is SNHLY and CDR2 FYNNEI. This CDR3 region has 15 residues. With V trimmed by 5 bases and J by 1 base, 5 bases remained unmatched. The CDR3 here is CASSSGTRGTDTQYF. DNA of the CDR3: TGTGCCAGCAGTTCCGGGACTAGAGGCACAGATACGCAGTATTTT.

V usage is TRBV7-9 and J usage is TRBJ1-5, with TRBD1 identical over 7 bases. The CDR3 consists of 13 residues. With 5 bases clipped from V and 4 bases from J, the junction kept 2 bases outside the gene matches. Germline V gives CDR1 SEHNR, CDR2 FQNEAQ (reference sequence). CDR3 bases: TGTGCCAGCAGCCGACAGGGTAATCAGCCCCAGCATTTT. Protein sequence: CASSRQGNQPQHF.

The chain employs TRBV11-2 and TRBJ2-7; 9 bases fit TRBD2. Losses at the gene ends were 2 bases for V and 5 bases for J; bases not matched to a gene: 7. The CDR3 is made up of 15 amino acids. Looked up from germline, CDR1 is SGHAT and CDR2 is FQNNGV. The CDR3 nucleotides read TGTGCCAGCAGCTTAAATGCGGGGGGGCCGGACGAGCAGTACTTC. Its protein product is CASSLNAGGPDEQYF.

V is TRBV7-2 and J is TRBJ1-5, with 9 nucleotides matching TRBD1. The V segment lost 8 bases and the J segment 2 bases; nucleotides outside the gene matches: 4. There are 14 residues in the CDR3. The germline V gene encodes CDR1 SGHTA and CDR2 FQGNSA. CDR3 residues: CASGRTGGNQPQHF. DNA of the CDR3: TGTGCCAGCGGCCGGACAGGGGGCAATCAGCCCCAGCATTTT. Together with reference TRBV7-2 and TRBJ1-5, the CDR3 gives the full variable domain: GAGVSQSPSNKVTEKGKDVELRCDPISGHTALYWYRQSLGQGLEFLIYFQGNSAPDKSGLPSDRFSAERTGGSVSTLTIQRTQQEDSAVYLCASGRTGGNQPQHFGDGTRLSIL.

This clone was observed a handful of times. The rearrangement joins TRBV18 to TRBJ1-5, with TRBD1 identical over 7 bases. This CDR3 has 15 amino acids. CDR1 is KGHSH and CDR2 is LQKENI in the germline V gene. The V segment lost 5 bases and the J segment 1 base; nucleotides outside the gene matches: 5. The CDR3 loop is CASSLDRLSNQPQHF. CDR3 DNA: TGTGCCAGCTCATTGGACAGGCTAAGCAATCAGCCCCAGCATTTT.

This chain links TRBV28 with TRBJ2-2, with a tentative D call TRBD1 (6 bases). The CDR3 has 12 amino acids. V shed 8 bases and J shed 6 bases, with 10 bases lying between them. Germline CDR1 reads MDHEN; CDR2 reads SYDVKM. This CDR3 reads CASLQGPGELFF. In DNA, the CDR3 is TGTGCCAGCCTACAGGGCCCCGGGGAGCTGTTTTTT.

This sequence joins TRBV4-1 and TRBJ2-3; the D gene is possibly TRBD2 (6 bases). Germline CDR1 MGHRA, CDR2 YSYEKL. V lost 0 bases, J lost 4 bases, and 14 bases lay in between. The CDR3 length is 16 residues. The CDR3 here is CASSQDSAGSADTQYF. CDR3 nucleotide sequence: TGCGCCAGCAGCCAAGATTCGGCGGGGTCGGCAGATACGCAGTATTTT.

V gene TRBV7-9 combines with J gene TRBJ2-3; possible D gene TRBD2, 5 bases. V was cut by 1 base and J by 4 bases, with 9 bases left in between. Per the germline V gene, CDR1 is SEHNR and CDR2 is FQNEAQ (reference sequence). CDR3 length: 14 residues. CDR3 bases: TGTGCCAGCAGCTTAGGAGGGTGGTCAGATACGCAGTATTTT. Translation gives CASSLGGWSDTQYF.

This chain joins TRBV30 and TRBJ1-1; TRBD1 is a possible D gene (6 bases). Germline loops: CDR1 GTSNPN, CDR2 SVGIG (reference sequence). The CDR3 has 14 residues. V was pared by 2 bases and J by 2 bases, with 12 bases between. CDR3 sequence reads: CAWSQGKLNTEAFF. In nucleotides, the CDR3 is TGTGCCTGGAGTCAGGGGAAGTTAAACACTGAAGCTTTCTTT.

V and J are TRBV7-9 and TRBJ1-1; no clear D. Germline values: CDR1 SEHNR, CDR2 FQNEAQ (reference sequence). V shed 1 base and J shed 4 bases, with 13 bases lying between them. This CDR3 has 15 amino acids. CDR3 sequence reads: CASSLVSGRATEAFF. As DNA, the CDR3 is TGTGCCAGCAGCTTAGTATCTGGGCGGGCCACTGAAGCTTTCTTT. Based on the CDR3 plus reference TRBV7-9 and TRBJ1-1, the full variable domain is DTGVSQNPRHKITKRGQNVTFRCDPISEHNRLYWYRQTLGQGPEFLTYFQNEAQLEKSRLLSDRFSAERPKGSFSTLEIQRTEQGDSAMYLCASSLVSGRATEAFFGQGTRLTVV.

This clone has a handful of counts. The chain is built from TRBV5-5 and TRBJ2-1, with 7 bases aligning to TRBD1. The J segment lost 9 bases and the V segment lost 0 bases, leaving 0 bases of the junction unmatched. CDR3 length: 12 amino acids. Germline CDR1 reads SGHKS; CDR2 reads YYEKEE (reference sequence). CDR3 residues: CASSLAGGEQFF. DNA of the CDR3: TGTGCCAGCAGCTTGGCAGGGGGTGAGCAGTTCTTC.

The chain carries TRBV2 and TRBJ1-6; D call uncertain. Trimming removed 3 bases at V and 7 bases at J, with 7 bases between. CDR1 and CDR2 (germline): SNHLY, FYNNEI. This CDR3 comprises 13 residues. The CDR3 reads CASSDPQNSPLHF. DNA of the CDR3: TGTGCCAGCAGTGATCCTCAGAATTCACCCCTCCACTTT. The whole variable domain, filled in from reference TRBV2 and TRBJ1-6, reads EPEVTQTPSHQVTQMGQEVILRCVPISNHLYFYWYRQILGQKVEFLVSFYNNEISEKSEIFDDQFSVERPDGSNFTLKIRSTKLEDSAMYFCASSDPQNSPLHFGNGTRLTVT.

This clone came up once. This rearrangement joins TRBV5-6 to TRBJ1-1; D possibly corresponds to TRBD1 (6 bases). Germline CDR1 reads SGHDT; CDR2 reads YYEEEE. This CDR3 has 15 residues. Trimming took 5 bases from V and 3 from J, leaving 17 bases between them. CDR3 sequence: CASSFRFRGDTEAFF. CDR3 coding DNA: TGTGCCAGCAGTTTCAGATTCAGGGGCGACACTGAAGCTTTCTTT.

The V call is TRBV11-2, the J call TRBJ2-1; 9 bases line up with TRBD2. This CDR3 is 13 amino acids long. From germline, CDR1 is SGHAT and CDR2 FQNNGV. The CDR3 is CGSGSGSKDEQFF. In DNA form, the CDR3 reads TGTGGATCGGGTAGCGGGAGTAAGGATGAGCAGTTCTTC.

The rearrangement joins TRBV19 to TRBJ1-5; the D gene is possibly TRBD1 (6 bases). The ends were cut back, 4 bases at V and 4 bases at J, with 8 bases in the middle. Germline V gene lookup returns CDR1 LNHDA and CDR2 SQIVND (reference sequence). CDR3 length: 13 amino acids. The CDR3: CASSNTGNQPQHF. CDR3 DNA sequence: TGTGCCAGTAGTAACACAGGGAATCAGCCCCAGCATTTT.

The V gene is TRBV19, the J gene TRBJ1-4; a weak D match, TRBD1 (5 bases). CDR3 length equals 18 residues. The V end was cut by 4 bases, the J end by 3 bases, with 21 bases between. CDR1 is LNHDA, CDR2 SQIVND, per germline (reference sequence). The CDR3 DNA sequence: TGTGCCAGTAGTACCATCATTTCCGAGCCGGGGGCTAATGAAAAACTGTTTTTT. This gives the protein CASSTIISEPGANEKLFF. The whole variable domain, remainder taken from reference TRBV19 and TRBJ1-4, is DGGITQSPKYLFRKEGQNVTLSCEQNLNHDAMYWYRQDPGQGLRLIYYSQIVNDFQKGDIAEGYSVSREKKESFPLTVTSAQKNPTAFYLCASSTIISEPGANEKLFFGSGTQLSVL.

This clone was recorded a few times. The chain links TRBV28 to TRBJ2-3, with 8 bases matching TRBD1. The CDR3 spans 14 residues. V lost 8 bases, J lost 0 bases, and 4 bases stayed unmatched. The germline CDR1 and CDR2 sequences are MDHEN and SYDVKM. CDR3 nucleotides: TGTGCCAGCTCCACAGGGGGGAGCACAGATACGCAGTATTTT. Translating gives CASSTGGSTDTQYF.